Listed below are T cell receptor beta chains from one sample, sequenced in a study of immune evolution from preneoplasia to lung adenocarcinoma. Sequenced by immunoSEQ multiplex PCR; TCRdb stores in-frame clones only, minus some. The data show about 3,200 clones, with 60% to 85% seen just once and under 4% held by the top ten. Sequences were obtained from FFPE adjacent normal lung tissue. The receptors stem from an older donor with lung adenocarcinoma. Each CDR3 is given with its conserved first and last residue. D genes are given only for firm matches. Expanded clones get a size class; other rows say once, few or many, or leave the size out.

size,J,D,V,DNA,CDR3
-,TRBJ2-7,TRBD1,TRBV2,TGTGCCAGCAGGCCGACAGGGGCTTCCTACGAGCAGTACTTC,CASRPTGASYEQYF
-,TRBJ1-3,-,TRBV30,TGTGCCTGGGAGACAGGCTTCTCTGGAAACACCATATATTTT,CAWETGFSGNTIYF
few,TRBJ2-5,TRBD2,TRBV11-2,TGTGCCAGCAGCTTTTCAGGGAGGGCCACAGAGACCCAGTACTTC,CASSFSGRATETQYF
-,TRBJ2-7,-,TRBV5-1,TGCGCCAGCAGTCCTTCTTCCTACGAGCAGTACTTC,CASSPSSYEQYF
-,TRBJ2-2,TRBD1,TRBV4-2,TGTGCCAGCGGAGGACAGGGTGAAGGCGGGGAGCTGTTTTTT,CASGGQGEGGELFF
few,TRBJ2-2,-,TRBV7-9,TGTGCCAGCAGACAGGGACTTGGGGGCGGGGAGCTGTTTTTT,CASRQGLGGGELFF
-,TRBJ2-3,TRBD2,TRBV4-2,TGTGCCAGCAGCCATGGAACTAGCGGGAGTAGCACAGATACGCAGTATTTT,CASSHGTSGSSTDTQYF
-,TRBJ2-1,-,TRBV11-1,TGTGCCAGCAGTGACCCGGGCCAGACGCTAAACAATGAGCAGTTCTTC,CASSDPGQTLNNEQFF
few,TRBJ2-3,-,TRBV29-1,TGCAGCGTTGTGTTGACAGCAGATACGCAGTATTTT,CSVVLTADTQYF
-,TRBJ2-1,-,TRBV29-1,TGCAGCGTTGGGGGACAAGGTTATAATGAGCAGTTCTTC,CSVGGQGYNEQFF
-,TRBJ1-3,-,TRBV4-1,TGCGCCAGCAGCCAAGATCCCGGGTCTGGAAACACCATATATTTT,CASSQDPGSGNTIYF
once,TRBJ2-3,-,TRBV27,TGTGCCAGCAGTTTCTGGGGGAGGTGGGCAGATACGCAGTATTTT,CASSFWGRWADTQYF
-,TRBJ2-7,-,TRBV7-9,TGTGCCAGCAGCTTAGTGATGGTCGGCGAGCAGTACTTC,CASSLVMVGEQYF
once,TRBJ1-1,TRBD1,TRBV7-9,TGTGCCAGCAGCCCCCAGACAGGGCTAAACACTGAAGCTTTCTTT,CASSPQTGLNTEAFF
once,TRBJ2-1,TRBD1,TRBV6-4,TGTGCCAGCAGCAGGACAGGGGGCAGGGAGCAGTTCTTC,CASSRTGGREQFF
-,TRBJ2-7,-,TRBV19,TGTGCCAGTAGTATGGACTGGGAGCAGTACTTC,CASSMDWEQYF
-,TRBJ2-2,-,TRBV7-8,TGTGCCAGCAGCTTAGTCGGATCCGGGGAGCTGTTTTTT,CASSLVGSGELFF
-,TRBJ2-1,TRBD2,TRBV7-9,TGTGCCAGCAGCAACAGACTAGCGGGAGGGGGGAGCTCCTACAATGAGCAGTTCTTC,CASSNRLAGGGSSYNEQFF
-,TRBJ2-7,-,TRBV28,TGTGCCAGCAGTTCCCCTCTCGAGCAGTACTTC,CASSSPLEQYF
-,TRBJ1-2,-,TRBV30,TGTGCCTGGAGGACATCTCGTGCTCACTATGGCTACACCTTC,CAWRTSRAHYGYTF
-,TRBJ2-6,-,TRBV4-3,TGCGCCAGCAGCCAAGAGAATAGTGGACGGATCTCTGGGGCCAACGTCCTGACTTTC,CASSQENSGRISGANVLTF
-,TRBJ2-1,-,TRBV10-3,TGTGCCATCAGCCAGGGAGAGAGCAATGAGCAGTTCTTC,CAISQGESNEQFF
few,TRBJ2-7,-,TRBV30,TGTGCCTGCAACAAGGACAGTTCCTACGAGCAGTACTTC,CACNKDSSYEQYF
-,TRBJ2-3,-,TRBV4-1,TGCGCCAGCAGCCAACCGGGAGTGGGTGCAGATACGCAGTATTTT,CASSQPGVGADTQYF
-,TRBJ1-5,-,TRBV2,TGTGCCAGCAGCTATCAACACTGGCCCCAGCATTTT,CASSYQHWPQHF
-,TRBJ1-1,-,TRBV30,TGTGCCTGGAGTGTAGGCCTCATGAACACTGAAGCTTTCTTT,CAWSVGLMNTEAFF
-,TRBJ2-7,TRBD2,TRBV10-3,TGTGCCATCACCAATAGCGGGAGTTTCGCCGAGCAGTACTTC,CAITNSGSFAEQYF
-,TRBJ2-2,-,TRBV9,TGTGCCAGCAGTCAAGACCTTAGGTCCGGGGAGCTGTTTTTT,CASSQDLRSGELFF